These T cell receptor beta chains were read from a single sample in a study of shared clonotypes between healthy human individuals. Profiled with immunoSEQ multiplex PCR; TCRdb holds only in-frame clones, not every one. The sample lists about 490,000 clones, 60% to 85% seen once, with 10% to 15% in the top ten. Sample: PBMCs. Every receptor here comes from a woman aged 40 to 50 in good health. Some clones in this sample may be carry-over from other donors' samples. CDR3s include the opening cysteine and the closing phenylalanine or tryptophan. The order of the fields is V gene, J gene, D gene, clone size, CDR3 DNA, CDR3 protein. D genes are given only for firm matches. Part of the rows lack a size; the others show once, few, many or a class for expanded clones.

TRBV7-9	TRBJ1-1	TRBD1	.	TGTGCCAGCAGCTCCGACAGGGACCTTGGTGAAGCTTTCTTT	CASSSDRDLGEAFF
TRBV14	TRBJ1-2	TRBD1	.	TGTGCCAGCAGCCGACGTTCCGGGACAGGGGGCTTTGGCTACACCTTC	CASSRRSGTGGFGYTF
TRBV28	TRBJ1-6	.	.	TGTGCCAGCAGTACCCTTCCCGGAAGGTCACGCTTT	CASSTLPGRSRF
TRBV14	TRBJ2-1	.	few	TGTGCCAGCAGCCATTTGGGGGCGGGGAATGAGCAGTTCTTC	CASSHLGAGNEQFF
TRBV7-8	TRBJ2-1	.	.	TGTGCCAGCAGCCCGGACACGGTGGGTGAGCAGTTCTTC	CASSPDTVGEQFF
TRBV7-7	TRBJ2-2	TRBD2	.	TGTGCTAGCAGCAGCCGACTAGCGGGAGGGCCGGGAACCGGGGAGCTGTTTTTT	CASSSRLAGGPGTGELFF
TRBV27	TRBJ1-2	TRBD1	once	TGTGCCAGCAGTAAAGGACAGGGGGTTAACTATGGCTACACCTTC	CASSKGQGVNYGYTF
TRBV19	TRBJ2-7	TRBD2	.	TGTGCCAGTAGTGGCCGGACTAGCGGGTGGAGCTCCTACGAGCAGTACTTC	CASSGRTSGWSSYEQYF
TRBV7-9	TRBJ2-1	.	.	TGTGCCAGCAGCTTAGGCAGGGGCTGTTTCTTC	CASSLGRGCFF
TRBV7-9	TRBJ1-2	.	.	TGTGCCAGCAGCTTAACGTGGACCGGGAACTATGGCTACACCTTC	CASSLTWTGNYGYTF
TRBV5-5	TRBJ2-7	.	once	TGTGCCAGCAGCGACCAGAGGAGCTCCTACGAGCAGTACTTC	CASSDQRSSYEQYF
TRBV18	TRBJ2-5	TRBD1	.	TGTGCCAGCTCGCCGGACAGGGTGGGAGAGACCCAGTACTTC	CASSPDRVGETQYF
TRBV20-1	TRBJ2-1	.	.	TGCAGTGCTTATGATAGTGATGAGCAGTTCTTC	CSAYDSDEQFF
TRBV5-4	TRBJ1-1	.	.	TGTGCCAGCAGCTTAGGGCAGTCGAACACTGAAGCTTTCTTT	CASSLGQSNTEAFF
TRBV7-8	TRBJ2-2	TRBD2	.	TGTGCCAGCAGGGTTGGGCTAGCGGCAAGGCTGTACACCGGGGAGCTGTTTTTT	CASRVGLAARLYTGELFF
TRBV21-1	TRBJ2-7	.	.	TGTGCCAGCAGCAAAGTAGACGGGGACAGGGGGCCAACAGCCTACGAGCAGTACTTC	CASSKVDGDRGPTAYEQYF
TRBV2	TRBJ1-1	TRBD1	.	TGTGCCAGCAGTGTAACGAGACAGGGGGCTTTCTTT	CASSVTRQGAFF
TRBV19	TRBJ2-7	.	.	TGTGCCAGTAGTATACTGCTGGGATTGGGTTCCGAGCAGTACTTC	CASSILLGLGSEQYF
TRBV7-2	TRBJ1-5	TRBD1	many	TGTGCCAGCAGCATCAGACAGGGTACGCAGCCCCAGCATTTT	CASSIRQGTQPQHF
TRBV27	TRBJ2-1	.	once	TGTGCCAGCAGTTTGAGGGAGGCTTACAATGAGCAGTTCTTC	CASSLREAYNEQFF
TRBV4-2	TRBJ2-5	TRBD2	.	TGTGCCAGCAGCCAAGTTTTAGCGGGAGGGGAGACCCAGTACTTC	CASSQVLAGGETQYF
TRBV5-8	TRBJ2-7	TRBD2	.	TGTGCCAGCAGCTTCGGACTAGCGGGAGTATACGAGCAGTACTTC	CASSFGLAGVYEQYF
TRBV30	TRBJ1-5	TRBD1	.	TGTGCCTGGAGTGTTGGACAGGGGCTCCAGCATTTT	CAWSVGQGLQHF
TRBV7-9	TRBJ2-3	.	.	TGTGCCAGCAGCCAAAGGCCGGCTCCGGATACGCAGTATTTT	CASSQRPAPDTQYF
TRBV7-9	TRBJ2-7	TRBD2	few	TGTGCCAGCAGCTTAAGGACTAGCGGTCATACCTACGAGCAGTACTTC	CASSLRTSGHTYEQYF
TRBV7-9	TRBJ2-1	TRBD1	.	TGTGCCAGCAGCTTGGGGACAGGGGATAATGAGCAGTTCTTC	CASSLGTGDNEQFF
TRBV28	TRBJ1-5	TRBD1	.	TGTGCCAGCAGACCTATAACAGGGGTGTATCAGCCCCAGCATTTT	CASRPITGVYQPQHF
TRBV5-4	TRBJ2-1	TRBD2	.	TGTGCCAGCAGCCCTCTAGCGGACAATGAGCAGTTCTTC	CASSPLADNEQFF
TRBV28	TRBJ2-1	.	few	TGTGCCAGTCAGGGACTCCTCCCAAACAATGAGCAGTTCTTC	CASQGLLPNNEQFF
TRBV14	TRBJ2-1	TRBD2	.	TGTGCCAGCAGCCAAGGCGGCGGGAGAGCATACAATGAGCAGTTCTTC	CASSQGGGRAYNEQFF
TRBV7-6	TRBJ2-5	.	.	TGTGCCAGCAGCTTAGCGCGAGAGGGCCAGTACTTC	CASSLAREGQYF
TRBV27	TRBJ2-7	.	few	TGTGCCAGCAGTCCCTCCATATACTACGAGCAGTACTTC	CASSPSIYYEQYF
TRBV28	TRBJ2-1	TRBD2	.	TGTGCCAGCAGTTCGCCCGGGACTAGCGGGAGGTATGAGCAGTTCTTC	CASSSPGTSGRYEQFF
TRBV5-1	TRBJ2-7	.	.	TGCGCCAGCAGCTTGGAACTATCCTACGAGCAGTACTTC	CASSLELSYEQYF
TRBV30	TRBJ1-1	.	.	TGTGCCTGGACTATCGCGCCGGGGCGGAGGGACACTGAAGCTTTCTTT	CAWTIAPGRRDTEAFF
TRBV28	TRBJ1-5	.	.	TGTGCCAGCAGCAGATACCAGCCCCAGCATTTT	CASSRYQPQHF
TRBV7-9	TRBJ2-4	TRBD2	few	TGTGCCAGCAGCTTGGCGGGAGTAAAAAACATTCAGTACTTC	CASSLAGVKNIQYF
TRBV4-2	TRBJ1-2	.	.	TGTGCCAGCAGCCCACCCGGGACGGACTATGGCTACACCTTC	CASSPPGTDYGYTF
TRBV18	TRBJ1-5	.	.	TGTGCCAGCTCACCTGACAGCAATCAGCCCCAGCATTTT	CASSPDSNQPQHF
TRBV11-2	TRBJ1-1	.	few	TGTGCCAGCAGATCACCCACGGTTCGGAACACTGAAGCTTTCTTT	CASRSPTVRNTEAFF
TRBV19	TRBJ2-1	TRBD1	.	TGTGCCAGTAGTATGGACAGGTCCGCCTACAATGAGCAGTTCTTC	CASSMDRSAYNEQFF
TRBV5-1	TRBJ2-1	TRBD2	.	TGCGCCAGCAGCTTGACTAGCGGGAGATGGGATGAGCAGTTCTTC	CASSLTSGRWDEQFF
TRBV28	TRBJ2-4	TRBD2	few	TGTGCCAGCAGCAGTAGCGGGACGGGCAAAAACATTCAGTACTTC	CASSSSGTGKNIQYF
TRBV7-9	TRBJ2-5	TRBD1	.	TGTGCCAGCAGCCCCGGACAGGGAGAGGCAGAGACCCAGTACTTC	CASSPGQGEAETQYF
TRBV5-1	TRBJ2-1	TRBD1	.	TGCGCCAGCAGCTCCTCCGGGACAGGGGTTAAGCAGTTCTTC	CASSSSGTGVKQFF
TRBV5-8	TRBJ1-2	TRBD1	once	TGTGCCAGCAGCTCTTCCGGGACAGGGAGGGGTGGCTACACCTTC	CASSSSGTGRGGYTF
TRBV29-1	TRBJ2-3	TRBD2	.	TGCAGCCATGAAGCGACTAGCGCGGATACGCAGTATTTT	CSHEATSADTQYF
TRBV7-8	TRBJ1-4	TRBD1	.	TGTGCCAGCAGCCCCCGGGACAGGGGGTTATCTAATGAAAAACTGTTTTTT	CASSPRDRGLSNEKLFF
TRBV29-1	TRBJ1-1	.	.	TGCAGCGTTGAAGATGGGGCTAGGTACACTGAAGCTTTCTTT	CSVEDGARYTEAFF
TRBV29-1	TRBJ2-3	.	.	TGCAGCGTCAGGGAAAGCACAGATACGCAGTATTTT	CSVRESTDTQYF
TRBV10-2	TRBJ2-7	.	.	TGCGCCAGCAGTGAGTCAGGGGACTCCTACGAGCAGTACTTC	CASSESGDSYEQYF
TRBV7-9	TRBJ2-3	.	.	TGTGCCAGCAGCTCCCGTGAAGGAGGGCTGGCAGATACGCAGTATTTT	CASSSREGGLADTQYF
TRBV5-1	TRBJ1-2	.	.	TGCGCCAGCAGCTTGGTGGGGCCCGGTGGCTACACCTTC	CASSLVGPGGYTF
TRBV5-5	TRBJ2-7	.	.	TGTGCCAGCAGCTTAGACATTCTCTACGAGCAGTACTTC	CASSLDILYEQYF
TRBV5-1	TRBJ2-7	.	.	TGCGCCAGCAGCTTTCAGGGGGGCTCCTACGAGCAGTACTTC	CASSFQGGSYEQYF
TRBV7-2	TRBJ2-5	.	.	TGTGCCAGCAGCTTAGGGTTGCGGAAGGAAGAGACCCAGTACTTC	CASSLGLRKEETQYF
TRBV5-6	TRBJ2-6	.	.	TGTGCCAGCAGAGGGGGTATGGAACTGTCTGGGGCCAACGTCCTGACTTTC	CASRGGMELSGANVLTF
TRBV5-1	TRBJ2-5	TRBD2	.	TGCGCCAGCACCTCGCTTGGACTAGCGGGACACCAAGAGACCCAGTACTTC	CASTSLGLAGHQETQYF
TRBV7-2	TRBJ1-5	.	.	TGTGCCAGCAGCTTAAGGGGTTCCCAGCCCCAGCATTTT	CASSLRGSQPQHF
TRBV5-6	TRBJ1-2	.	few	TGTGCCAGCAGCTTGGGCCTGGATGTCCACGGTGGCTACACCTTC	CASSLGLDVHGGYTF